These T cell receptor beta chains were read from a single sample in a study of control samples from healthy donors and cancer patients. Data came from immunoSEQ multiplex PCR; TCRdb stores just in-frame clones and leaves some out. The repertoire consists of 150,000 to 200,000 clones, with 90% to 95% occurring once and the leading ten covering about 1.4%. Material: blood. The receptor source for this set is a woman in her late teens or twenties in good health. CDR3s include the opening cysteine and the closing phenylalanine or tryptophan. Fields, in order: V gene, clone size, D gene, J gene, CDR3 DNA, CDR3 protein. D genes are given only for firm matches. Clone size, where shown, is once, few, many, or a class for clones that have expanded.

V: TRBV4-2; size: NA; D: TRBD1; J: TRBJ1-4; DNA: TGTGCCAGCAGCCAAGATGTTAGGGCAGGGGGCGATGAAAAACTGTTTTTT; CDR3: CASSQDVRAGGDEKLFF
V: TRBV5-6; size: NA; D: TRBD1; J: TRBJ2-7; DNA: TGTGCTTCAAGACGGACAGGGGGAAACGAGCAGTACTTC; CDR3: CASRRTGGNEQYF
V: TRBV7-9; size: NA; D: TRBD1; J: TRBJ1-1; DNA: TGTGCCAGCAGCTTAGCGGGACAGCGGAACACTGAAGCTTTCTTT; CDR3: CASSLAGQRNTEAFF
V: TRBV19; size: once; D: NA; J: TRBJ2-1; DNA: TGTGCCAGTAGTATAGACAGGGTCCCCTACAATGAGCAGTTCTTC; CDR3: CASSIDRVPYNEQFF
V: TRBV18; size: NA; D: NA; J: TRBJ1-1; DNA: TGTGCCAGCTCACCGGGAACAGGACTAATGAACACTGAAGCTTTCTTT; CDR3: CASSPGTGLMNTEAFF
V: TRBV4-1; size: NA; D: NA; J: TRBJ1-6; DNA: TGCGCCAGCAGCCAAGATCACTTGGGCCTTAGCTATAATTCACCCCTCCACTTT; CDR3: CASSQDHLGLSYNSPLHF
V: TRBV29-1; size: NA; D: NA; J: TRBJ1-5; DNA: TGCAGCGTTGAAGATCTTGGGGGGGCTCCGCATTTT; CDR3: CSVEDLGGAPHF
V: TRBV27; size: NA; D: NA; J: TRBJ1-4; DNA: TGTGCCAGCACAAACAGATTATTGAATGAAAAACTGTTTTTT; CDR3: CASTNRLLNEKLFF
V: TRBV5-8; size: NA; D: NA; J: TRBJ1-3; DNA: TGTGCCAGCAGCTTGATTAGGCCTCAGGGGAAGAGGGGTGACACCATATATTTT; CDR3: CASSLIRPQGKRGDTIYF
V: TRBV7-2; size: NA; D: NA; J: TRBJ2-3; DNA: TGTGCCAGCAGCTCAGACCTTAAACTGACAGGTCTGGATACGCAGTATTTT; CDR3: CASSSDLKLTGLDTQYF
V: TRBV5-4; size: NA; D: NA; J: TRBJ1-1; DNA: TGTGCCAGCAGCGTCAGGGGTCCCACTGAAGCTTTCTTT; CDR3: CASSVRGPTEAFF
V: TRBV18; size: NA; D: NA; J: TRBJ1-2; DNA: TGTGCCAGCTCACCAGGGTTAAACTATGGCTACACCTTC; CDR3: CASSPGLNYGYTF
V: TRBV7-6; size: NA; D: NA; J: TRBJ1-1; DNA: TGTGCCAGCAGCCTTAGGGGGTTTGGGGAAAACGCGAACACTGAAGCTTTCTTT; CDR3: CASSLRGFGENANTEAFF